A selection of T cell receptor beta chains follows, all from one sample in a study of molecular identifiers for immune sequencing clone quantification. TCRdb called the PCR reads again in MiXCR, with one record for every CDR3 protein. In the table there are about 640,000 distinct CDR3 sequences, 20% of which are singletons. Sequenced: naive CD8+ T cells from blood, with Jurkat cell RNA spiked in. These receptors were obtained from a human donor in good health. Some libraries in this study had Jurkat cell RNA spiked in. The CDR3 runs from the conserved cysteine through the conserved F or W. D genes are given only for firm matches. Size is omitted from some rows. Given values are once, few, many or a class for expanded clones.

CDR3aa: CVSSAGTQDYEQYF
CDR3nt: TGTGTCAGTAGTGCCGGGACGCAAGACTACGAGCAGTACTTC
abundance: -
j_gene: TRBJ2-7
v_gene: TRBV19
d_gene: -

CDR3aa: CASSDSGGRSTDTQYF
CDR3nt: TGTGCCAGCAGTGACTCTGGTGGCAGAAGCACAGATACGCAGTATTTT
abundance: few
j_gene: TRBJ2-3
v_gene: TRBV6-4
d_gene: -

CDR3aa: CASSSLPPRDRRSSGANVLTF
CDR3nt: TGTGCCAGCAGCTCCCTCCCCCCCCGGGACAGAAGAAGCTCTGGGGCCAACGTCCTGACTTTC
abundance: few
j_gene: TRBJ2-6
v_gene: TRBV7-9
d_gene: TRBD1

CDR3aa: CASSLNTYKSSGNTIYF
CDR3nt: TGTGCCAGCAGCTTAAATACCTATAAGAGCTCTGGAAACACCATATATTTT
abundance: many
j_gene: TRBJ1-3
v_gene: TRBV11-2
d_gene: -

CDR3aa: CASSLYSGQPYNEQFF
CDR3nt: TGTGCCAGCAGCCTTTACTCGGGACAACCCTACAATGAGCAGTTCTTC
abundance: many
j_gene: TRBJ2-1
v_gene: TRBV14
d_gene: -

CDR3aa: CASSLGLMNEQYF
CDR3nt: TGTGCCAGCAGCTTAGGACTAATGAACGAGCAGTACTTC
abundance: -
j_gene: TRBJ2-7
v_gene: TRBV7-2
d_gene: -

CDR3aa: CASSILGTAVDADTQYF
CDR3nt: TGCGCCAGCAGCATCCTGGGGACAGCCGTCGACGCAGATACGCAGTATTTT
abundance: few
j_gene: TRBJ2-3
v_gene: TRBV5-1
d_gene: TRBD1

CDR3aa: CASSQEPGLVYEQYF
CDR3nt: TGCGCCAGCAGCCAAGAACCGGGACTAGTATACGAGCAGTACTTC
abundance: many
j_gene: TRBJ2-7
v_gene: TRBV4-3
d_gene: TRBD2

CDR3aa: CASSLAQGPEQYF
CDR3nt: TGTGCCAGCAGCTTAGCGCAGGGGCCCGAGCAGTACTTC
abundance: many
j_gene: TRBJ2-7
v_gene: TRBV7-2
d_gene: -

CDR3aa: CASRLDSGQTQYF
CDR3nt: TGTGCCAGCAGATTGGACAGTGGGCAGACCCAGTACTTC
abundance: -
j_gene: TRBJ2-5
v_gene: TRBV7-9
d_gene: -

CDR3aa: CASSVFLGVRLYNEQFF
CDR3nt: TGTGCCAGCAGCGTATTTTTGGGTGTAAGGTTATACAATGAGCAGTTCTTC
abundance: few
j_gene: TRBJ2-1
v_gene: TRBV7-9
d_gene: -

CDR3aa: CASSYDRLKLFF
CDR3nt: TGTGCCAGCAGTTACGACCGACTAAAACTGTTTTTT
abundance: many
j_gene: TRBJ1-4
v_gene: TRBV6-5
d_gene: -

CDR3aa: CASSFWREGYSEQFF
CDR3nt: TGTGCCAGCAGCTTTTGGCGGGAGGGCTACAGTGAGCAGTTCTTC
abundance: -
j_gene: TRBJ2-1
v_gene: TRBV7-9
d_gene: TRBD2

CDR3aa: CASSSPAGSADTQYF
CDR3nt: TGTGCCAGCAGCTCCCCTGCGGGGTCCGCAGATACGCAGTATTTT
abundance: many
j_gene: TRBJ2-3
v_gene: TRBV7-6
d_gene: -

CDR3aa: CASAQETEYNEQFF
CDR3nt: TGTGCTAGTGCCCAGGAAACAGAATACAATGAGCAGTTCTTC
abundance: -
j_gene: TRBJ2-1
v_gene: TRBV12-5
d_gene: -

CDR3aa: CASSPGTEYNEQFF
CDR3nt: TGTGCCAGCAGTCCGGGGACGGAATACAATGAGCAGTTCTTC
abundance: few
j_gene: TRBJ2-1
v_gene: TRBV12-3/TRBV12-4
d_gene: -

CDR3aa: CASSQGVPGQVYNEQFF
CDR3nt: TGCGCCAGCAGCCAAGGGGTGCCGGGACAGGTCTACAATGAGCAGTTCTTC
abundance: few
j_gene: TRBJ2-1
v_gene: TRBV4-1
d_gene: TRBD1